The clone carrying this TCR beta chain was seen a handful of times. TCRdb keeps only in-frame clones here, not all; method: immunoSEQ multiplex PCR. The repertoire consists of 70,000 to 95,000 clones, with more than 85% occurring once and the leading ten covering roughly 0.9%. This record belongs to a study of control samples from healthy donors and cancer patients. This CDR3 spans 15 amino acids. Germline lookup yields CDR1 KGHSH and CDR2 LQKENI. The V end was cut by 1 base, the J end by 3 bases, with 12 bases between. The chain recombines TRBV18 with TRBJ1-1; D is ambiguous. This receptor was obtained from a woman between 25 and 40 years old in good health. The sample comprised blood. CDR3 amino acids: CASSPRPAKDTEAFF. In DNA, the CDR3 is TGTGCCAGCTCACCACGGCCAGCCAAGGACACTGAAGCTTTCTTT.